Each of the 31 T cell receptor beta chains below was sequenced from the same sample in a study of radiotherapy plus CTLA-4 blockade in lung cancer. Produced via immunoSEQ multiplex PCR; TCRdb's table is partial and in-frame only. The sample consists of about 31,000 clones, more than 70% of them appearing once. The material was peripheral blood, obtained from a patient treated with radiotherapy plus ipilimumab. The receptors originated from a human donor with non-small cell lung cancer whose response to radiotherapy plus ipilimumab could not be evaluated.

V usage is TRBV5-1 and J usage is TRBJ2-2, with D unresolved. V was shortened by 4 bases and J by 10 bases, with 26 bases between the two germline ends. The germline CDR1 and CDR2 sequences are SGHRS and YFSETQ. The CDR3 is 17 amino acids. In nucleotides, the CDR3 is TGCGCCAGCAGCCTAAGTAGTTTGGTAGCAAATGGATCGGAGCTGTTTTTT. This codes for CASSLSSLVANGSELFF.

This chain joins TRBV9 and TRBJ2-1; 8 positions match TRBD2. The V segment lost 0 bases and the J segment 1 base; nucleotides outside the gene matches: 9. The CDR3 runs to 18 residues. Germline lookup yields CDR1 SGDLS and CDR2 YYNGEE. The CDR3 protein is CASSVGGASGRSYNEQFF. Here the CDR3 DNA reads TGTGCCAGCAGCGTAGGAGGGGCTAGCGGGCGGTCCTACAATGAGCAGTTCTTC.

This clone was detected a few times. This chain links TRBV6-1 with TRBJ2-3, with 12 bases aligning to TRBD2. Losses at the gene ends were 3 bases for V and 5 bases for J; bases not matched to a gene: 3. The length of the CDR3 is 15 residues. Looked up from germline, CDR1 is MNHNS and CDR2 is SASEGT. For the CDR3, the DNA is TGTGCCAGCAGTGACCTAGCGGGAGGGCAAGATACGCAGTATTTT. Its translation: CASSDLAGGQDTQYF.

This chain uses TRBV7-9 with TRBJ1-4, with D hard to call. Germline V CDR1 and CDR2: SEHNR, FQNEAQ (reference sequence). V was pared by 5 bases and J by 3 bases, with 19 bases between. The CDR3 runs to 17 residues. The CDR3 coding sequence is TGTGCCAGCAGCCCCCCGGGCGGGCGGCAGGCTAATGAAAAACTGTTTTTT. Protein sequence: CASSPPGGRQANEKLFF. The whole variable domain, remainder taken from reference TRBV7-9 and TRBJ1-4, is DTGVSQNPRHKITKRGQNVTFRCDPISEHNRLYWYRQTLGQGPEFLTYFQNEAQLEKSRLLSDRFSAERPKGSFSTLEIQRTEQGDSAMYLCASSPPGGRQANEKLFFGSGTQLSVL.

This chain uses TRBV7-9 with TRBJ2-6, with a tentative D call TRBD1 (6 bases). The CDR3 is made up of 16 amino acids. Germline CDR1 and CDR2: SEHNR and FQNEAQ (reference sequence). The V gene lost 9 bases and the J gene lost 0 bases, with 15 bases spanning the gap. CDR3 protein: CASDSGQSSGANVLTF. The DNA for the CDR3 is TGTGCCAGTGATTCGGGACAAAGCTCTGGGGCCAACGTCCTGACTTTC.

The chain has TRBV5-4 and TRBJ1-4, with D tentatively TRBD1 (6 bases). This CDR3 comprises 16 residues. CDR1 and CDR2 from the germline V gene are SGHNT and YYREEE (reference sequence). Trimming took 0 bases from V and 4 from J, leaving 13 bases between them. The CDR3 DNA follows: TGTGCCAGCAGCTTGGTCCCGGGACAAATTAATGAAAAACTGTTTTTT. This gives the protein CASSLVPGQINEKLFF.

The chain couples TRBV6-6 to TRBJ2-3, with D possibly matching TRBD2 (6 bases). The CDR3 runs 15 residues. Trimming removed 1 base at V and 2 bases at J, with 10 bases between. Germline CDR1 MNHNY, CDR2 SVGAGI (reference sequence). The CDR3 DNA follows: TGTGCCAGCAGTTACTATGGCGGGACCACAGATACGCAGTATTTT. This encodes CASSYYGGTTDTQYF.

This clone has only a few counts. The chain couples TRBV5-5 to TRBJ2-7; 10 bases agree with TRBD1. This CDR3 region has 15 residues. The junction had 4 bases not matched to a gene; V was cut back by 4 bases and J by 0 bases. Germline loops: CDR1 SGHKS, CDR2 YYEKEE (reference sequence). The CDR3 here is CASSGGDRGSYEQYF. CDR3 in DNA: TGTGCCAGCAGCGGGGGGGACAGGGGCTCCTACGAGCAGTACTTC.

The chain recombines TRBV6-5 with TRBJ2-4; D unresolved. The V and J ends lost 6 bases and 7 bases respectively, with 10 bases between them. The CDR3 runs to 12 residues. The germline CDR1 and CDR2 sequences are MNHEY and SVGAGI. CDR3 bases: TGTGCCAGCAGCTCCCGCGGCAACATTCAGTACTTC. Protein product: CASSSRGNIQYF.

The chain joins TRBV6-6 to TRBJ1-4; D not resolved. The germline V gene has CDR1 MNHNY and CDR2 SVGAGI (reference sequence). The CDR3 runs to 14 residues. Trimming removed 5 bases at V and 6 bases at J, with 13 bases between. CDR3 nucleotides: TGTGCCAGCAGTGGGAGGAATTCGGATGAAAAACTGTTTTTT. Amino acids: CASSGRNSDEKLFF.

The chain has TRBV11-2 and TRBJ2-4; TRBD1 is a possible D gene (5 bases). There are 15 residues in the CDR3. CDR1 is SGHAT, CDR2 FQNNGV, per germline. V was clipped by 1 base and J by 8 bases, with 15 bases between them. The CDR3 here is CASSLVGPGIDIQYF. CDR3 DNA: TGTGCCAGCAGCTTAGTCGGTCCAGGGATAGACATTCAGTACTTC.

The V and J genes are TRBV6-1 and TRBJ2-7, with 7 positions matching TRBD1. V lost 4 bases, J lost 3 bases, and 6 bases stayed unmatched. Per the germline V gene, CDR1 is MNHNS and CDR2 is SASEGT. The CDR3 is made up of 14 amino acids. The CDR3, as DNA: TGTGCCAGCAGTGCTTCCCAGGGGGACTACGAGCAGTACTTC. Its protein is CASSASQGDYEQYF.

This chain joins TRBV7-2 and TRBJ2-1, with 7 nucleotides matching TRBD2. The germline V gene encodes CDR1 SGHTA and CDR2 FQGNSA. With V trimmed by 2 bases and J by 3 bases, 4 bases remained unmatched. CDR3 length equals 15 residues. The CDR3 DNA reads as TGTGCCAGCAGCTTATCGGCGGGAGTCTACAATGAGCAGTTCTTC. It yields the protein CASSLSAGVYNEQFF.

In its sample, this clone was seen a few times. The chain uses TRBV23-1 and TRBJ2-7, with 12 bases identical to TRBD2. TRBV23-1 carries the ORF label, with uncertain function. V shed 7 bases and J 4 bases; nucleotides not matched to a gene: 2. CDR3 length: 13 residues. CDR3: CASKGTSGYEQYF. In DNA, the CDR3 is TGCGCCAGCAAAGGGACTAGCGGGTACGAGCAGTACTTC.

The V gene is TRBV23-1, the J gene TRBJ1-5; possible D gene TRBD1, 5 bases. TRBV23-1 is assigned to the ORF class and has an uncertain function. The CDR3 extends over 15 amino acids. Trimming took off 4 bases at V and 5 bases at J, with 15 bases between the two ends. The CDR3 DNA reads TGCGCCAGCAGTCTTTGGGTGGGGGGTGATCAGCCCCAGCATTTT. It is translated as CASSLWVGGDQPQHF.

This clone has just a few counts. The V call is TRBV2, the J call TRBJ1-3; TRBD1 matches at 7 bases. Trimming took 6 bases from V and 0 from J; bases not matched to a gene: 8. The V gene's germline CDR1 is SNHLY and CDR2 FYNNEI. The length of the CDR3 is 16 residues. CDR3 sequence reads: CASSQDRAYSGNTIYF. Here the CDR3 DNA reads TGTGCCAGCAGCCAAGACAGGGCCTACTCTGGAAACACCATATATTTT. The full variable domain, with the rest looked up from reference TRBV2 and TRBJ1-3, is EPEVTQTPSHQVTQMGQEVILRCVPISNHLYFYWYRQILGQKVEFLVSFYNNEISEKSEIFDDQFSVERPDGSNFTLKIRSTKLEDSAMYFCASSQDRAYSGNTIYFGEGSWLTVV.

This chain uses TRBV7-2 with TRBJ2-1; no definite D call. The CDR3 is made up of 12 amino acids. V lost 2 bases and J lost 7, with 6 bases in between. The germline V gene has CDR1 SGHTA and CDR2 FQGNSA. This chain's CDR3 is CASSLNANEQFF. For the CDR3, the DNA is TGTGCCAGCAGCTTAAATGCGAATGAGCAGTTCTTC.

The sample holds one count of this clone. The V and J genes are TRBV7-2 and TRBJ2-7; D might be TRBD1 (6 bases). The germline gives CDR1 SGHTA, CDR2 FQGNSA. Deletions cut 4 bases from V and 3 bases from J, with 16 bases between. CDR3 length equals 15 residues. The CDR3 sequence: CASSSTGTLSYEQYF. As DNA, the CDR3 is TGTGCCAGCAGCTCCACCGGGACATTAAGCTACGAGCAGTACTTC.

The rearrangement uses TRBV7-3 and TRBJ2-7; a possible D gene is TRBD1 (6 bases). Germline V CDR1 and CDR2: SGHTA, FQGTGA. The CDR3 is 15 amino acids. V gave up 2 bases and J gave up 3 bases, with 14 bases separating them. The CDR3 region is CASSLAPGHFYEQYF. CDR3 nucleotide sequence: TGTGCCAGCAGCTTAGCTCCGGGACACTTCTACGAGCAGTACTTC.

This clone was detected a few times. This chain connects TRBV5-1 to TRBJ2-7, with 7 bases matching TRBD1. This CDR3 contains 15 residues. The germline V gene encodes CDR1 SGHRS and CDR2 YFSETQ. J lost 3 bases, V lost 5 bases, and 11 bases had no gene match. The CDR3 coding sequence is TGCGCCAGCAGACGCACGACAGGGTCTGTCTACGAGCAGTACTTC. Translating it yields CASRRTTGSVYEQYF.

The rearrangement uses TRBV9 and TRBJ2-1, with 8 positions matching TRBD2. Looked up from germline, CDR1 is SGDLS and CDR2 is YYNGEE. CDR3 length equals 15 residues. With 0 bases clipped from V and 9 bases from J, the junction kept 8 bases outside the gene matches. CDR3 in DNA: TGTGCCAGCAGCGTAGCGGCGGGAGGTGCGGTTGAGCAGTTCTTC. This translates into CASSVAAGGAVEQFF. The whole variable domain, remainder taken from reference TRBV9 and TRBJ2-1, is DSGVTQTPKHLITATGQRVTLRCSPRSGDLSVYWYQQSLDQGLQFLIQYYNGEERAKGNILERFSAQQFPDLHSELNLSSLELGDSALYFCASSVAAGGAVEQFFGPGTRLTVL.

The chain recombines TRBV6-1 with TRBJ2-5; 10 bases match TRBD1. Per the germline V gene, CDR1 is MNHNS and CDR2 is SASEGT. The V segment lost 5 bases and the J segment 4 bases; nucleotides outside the gene matches: 7. CDR3 length: 15 residues. Here the CDR3 reads CASSHDRGRGETQYF. DNA for the CDR3: TGTGCCAGCAGTCACGACAGGGGGCGCGGAGAGACCCAGTACTTC.

This clone was seen more than once but under ten times. The J gene is TRBJ2-7, the V gene TRBV2, with TRBD2 matching 12 bases. Germline loops: CDR1 SNHLY, CDR2 FYNNEI. The CDR3 covers 16 residues. V lost 8 bases to trimming and J lost 9 bases; unmatched junction nucleotides: 17. CDR3 sequence (DNA): TGTGCCAGCGGGAAAGGACTAGCGGGATCCTTCACGGGGCAGTACTTC. Protein sequence: CASGKGLAGSFTGQYF.

The rearrangement links TRBV2 to TRBJ1-5, with a tentative D call TRBD1 (6 bases). Trimming removed 6 bases from V and 2 bases from J, with 14 bases in between. CDR3 length: 15 amino acids. CDR1 is SNHLY and CDR2 is FYNNEI in the germline V gene. The CDR3, as DNA: TGTGCCAGCAGAGACCAGGGGAGCGGCAATCAGCCCCAGCATTTT. This codes for CASRDQGSGNQPQHF.

This clone was seen once. The chain has TRBV4-3 and TRBJ2-5; 8 bases match TRBD2. The CDR3 has 14 amino acids. Trimming at V came to 4 bases and at J to 4 bases, leaving 5 bases not matched to a gene. From germline, CDR1 is LGHNA and CDR2 YSLEER. The CDR3 DNA is TGCGCCAGCAGCCTAAGGCTAGCGGGAGAGACCCAGTACTTC. Translation: CASSLRLAGETQYF.

This clone has more than one count but fewer than ten. The rearrangement joins TRBV7-9 to TRBJ1-1; D gene uncertain. V lost 2 bases and J 1 base, leaving 8 bases between the germline ends. Germline assignment: CDR1 SEHNR and CDR2 FQNEAQ (reference sequence). This CDR3 has 14 residues. The CDR3 here is CASSLQKWNTEAFF. In DNA, the CDR3 is TGTGCCAGCAGCTTACAGAAGTGGAACACTGAAGCTTTCTTT.

This chain joins TRBV7-2 and TRBJ2-7; 9 bases match TRBD1. The CDR3 totals 13 residues. J lost 4 bases, V lost 4 bases, and 2 bases had no gene match. Germline CDR1 is SGHTA and CDR2 is FQGNSA. Here the CDR3 reads CASSSDRGYEQYF. The CDR3 nucleotides are TGTGCCAGCAGCTCGGACAGGGGTTACGAGCAGTACTTC.

The chain combines TRBV5-1 with TRBJ2-1, with TRBD1 identical over 9 bases. The CDR3 is made up of 15 amino acids. Trimming removed 7 bases from V and 6 bases from J; junction bases left unmatched: 11. Germline CDR1 SGHRS, CDR2 YFSETQ. The DNA of the CDR3 is TGCGCCAGCCACTCCGGGGGACAGGGAGTCAATGAGCAGTTCTTC. Translated, it gives CASHSGGQGVNEQFF.

The chain joins TRBV7-2 to TRBJ2-5; 7 positions match TRBD1. V gave up 5 bases and J gave up 2 bases; unmatched junction bases: 2. The CDR3 has 13 amino acids. CDR1 and CDR2 from the germline V gene are SGHTA and FQGNSA. CDR3 in amino acids: CASSADRQETQYF. CDR3 DNA: TGTGCCAGCAGCGCGGACAGGCAAGAGACCCAGTACTTC.

This clone was recorded a few times. The rearrangement uses TRBV10-3 and TRBJ2-7, with TRBD1 as a possible D gene (7 bases). The CDR3 runs 15 residues. The V end was cut by 6 bases, the J end by 6 bases, with 21 bases between. Germline V CDR1 and CDR2: ENHRY, SYGVKD. CDR3 nucleotide sequence: TGTGCCATCAGAAGGAACCAAGGACAGGAGGGCGAGCAGTACTTC. Its translation is CAIRRNQGQEGEQYF.

This chain uses TRBV23-1 with TRBJ2-1; TRBD2 agrees at 9 bases. TRBV23-1 is filed as an ORF, its function uncertain. With 4 bases clipped from V and 5 bases from J, the junction kept 3 bases outside the gene matches. The CDR3 is 14 residues long. CDR3 amino acids: CASSLAGEDNEQFF. As DNA, the CDR3 is TGCGCCAGCAGTCTAGCGGGAGAGGACAATGAGCAGTTCTTC.